This T cell receptor (beta chain) was profiled in a study of blood T cell repertoires in COVID-19. Looking at the study overall: The samples span acute and convalescent COVID-19 from the United States, Italy and Spain.

Original processing methods: Estimated nucleated cell counts came from reference gene primer amplification. TCRdb's table, derived via immunoSEQ multiplex PCR, lists solely in-frame clones and lacks some. Clone size and V and J calls were adopted from that table, with D and trimming inferred from the DNA. This sample carries fewer than 20,000 clones, about 88% of them seen once, and the ten largest clones take just over 9.5%. There are 15 residues in the CDR3. Germline V gene lookup returns CDR1 SGHVS and CDR2 FNYEAQ. Trimming removed 4 bases from V and 1 base from J, with 10 bases in between. The source material was peripheral blood. The chain uses TRBV7-6 and TRBJ2-2, with no clear D. The receptor was isolated from a man in his forties with active COVID-19. This CDR3 reads CASSSKALNTGELFF. The CDR3 nucleotides read TGTGCCAGCAGCTCCAAAGCGCTGAACACCGGGGAGCTGTTTTTT.